Listed here are 23 T cell receptor beta chains from one sample, sequenced in a study of brain T cells in children with intractable seizures. Sequencing was performed with immunoSEQ multiplex PCR; in TCRdb, only in-frame clones are kept and a portion is missing. The data contain about 340,000 clones, 93% of them singletons. Time point denoted: blood from clinic visit 5 months post-surgery; TSC patient then seizure free. The sequencing here drew on peripheral blood, taken about 5 months after surgery. The receptors were gathered from a boy younger than two with tuberous sclerosis and intractable seizures.

The V gene is TRBV10-3, the J gene TRBJ1-1, with D unclear. Trimming removed 6 bases from V and 0 bases from J, with 11 bases in between. CDR3 length: 14 residues. Germline CDR1 ENHRY, CDR2 SYGVKD. CDR3 region: CAIRDGIMNTEAFF. In nucleotides, the CDR3 is TGTGCCATCAGGGACGGAATTATGAACACTGAAGCTTTCTTT.

The V call is TRBV19, the J call TRBJ2-7, with a weak D call TRBD2 (5 bases). The CDR3 covers 13 residues. From germline, CDR1 is LNHDA and CDR2 SQIVND (reference sequence). The V gene lost 1 base and the J gene lost 5 bases, with 9 bases spanning the gap. In nucleotides, the CDR3 is TGTGCCAGTAGTATAGGACTAATCCACGAGCAGTACTTC. Residues: CASSIGLIHEQYF.

The gene calls are TRBV9 and TRBJ1-2; no reliable D call. The V and J ends lost 0 bases and 1 base respectively, with 13 bases between them. Germline lookup yields CDR1 SGDLS and CDR2 YYNGEE. This CDR3 is 16 amino acids long. In nucleotides, the CDR3 is TGTGCCAGCAGCGTAGATGGTTCAGGTTTTAACTATGGCTACACCTTC. This sequence encodes CASSVDGSGFNYGYTF. Looking up the rest from reference TRBV9 and TRBJ1-2 gives the full variable domain: DSGVTQTPKHLITATGQRVTLRCSPRSGDLSVYWYQQSLDQGLQFLIQYYNGEERAKGNILERFSAQQFPDLHSELNLSSLELGDSALYFCASSVDGSGFNYGYTFGSGTRLTVV.

This sequence joins TRBV5-5 and TRBJ2-7; 9 bases align to TRBD2. This CDR3 is built from 15 residues. Germline V gives CDR1 SGHKS, CDR2 YYEKEE (reference sequence). V gave up 4 bases and J gave up 3 bases; unmatched junction bases: 8. The CDR3 nucleotides read TGTGCCAGCAGCCCAAGCGCTAGCGGGGTCTACGAGCAGTACTTC. It is translated as CASSPSASGVYEQYF.

This chain links TRBV7-9 with TRBJ2-1; 10 bases line up with TRBD2. V shed 3 bases, J shed 9 bases, and the junction held 11 bases outside the gene matches. Looked up from germline, CDR1 is SEHNR and CDR2 is FQNEAQ (reference sequence). The CDR3 length is 16 residues. Written as DNA, the CDR3 is TGTGCCAGCAGCTTGTTAGGGACTAGCGCCATCCCTGAGCAGTTCTTC. Its protein product is CASSLLGTSAIPEQFF.

The chain uses TRBV7-9 and TRBJ2-1, with D perhaps matching TRBD1 or TRBD2 (5 bases each). The CDR3 contains 17 residues. Deletions cut 5 bases from V and 4 bases from J, with 21 bases between. Per germline, CDR1 SEHNR and CDR2 FQNEAQ (reference sequence). CDR3 residues: CASSQLGQAGLYNEQFF. The CDR3 nucleotides are TGTGCCAGCAGCCAGCTGGGGCAGGCAGGACTGTACAATGAGCAGTTCTTC.

This rearrangement joins TRBV2 to TRBJ2-3; D is ambiguous. Trimming removed 3 bases from V and 0 bases from J, with 13 bases in between. The CDR3 runs 16 residues. Germline loops: CDR1 SNHLY, CDR2 FYNNEI. The CDR3 loop is CASSELSTSSTDTQYF. CDR3 sequence (DNA): TGTGCCAGCAGTGAGTTGTCGACCTCTAGCACAGATACGCAGTATTTT.

The gene calls are TRBV6-5 and TRBJ1-6; 8 bases align to TRBD1. The trim removed 6 bases at V and 5 bases at J, leaving 6 bases unmatched. CDR3 length: 15 residues. From germline, CDR1 is MNHEY and CDR2 SVGAGI. The CDR3 region has the DNA TGTGCCAGCAGGGCCGGGACAGGCGATAATTCACCCCTCCACTTT. It specifies CASRAGTGDNSPLHF.

The chain employs TRBV28 and TRBJ1-5, with a tentative D call TRBD1 (5 bases). Trimming stripped 7 bases from V and 4 bases from J, with 17 bases between. This CDR3 is 15 amino acids long. The V gene's germline CDR1 is MDHEN and CDR2 SYDVKM. The chain's CDR3 is CASNIAGAFNQPQHF. DNA for the CDR3: TGTGCCAGCAATATTGCTGGGGCCTTTAATCAGCCCCAGCATTTT.

Notes on this clone: One end of the junction is discordant with germline, which a read error may explain. The chain links TRBV19 to TRBJ2-1, with D uncertain. The CDR3 extends over 12 amino acids. The V gene's germline CDR1 is LNHDA and CDR2 SQIVND (reference sequence). CDR3 residues: CATSGLAVEQFF. As DNA, the CDR3 is TGTGCCACTAGTGGGCTCGCGGTTGAGCAGTTCTTC.

The chain couples TRBV19 to TRBJ2-1; 8 bases line up with TRBD2. The CDR3 sequence is 17 residues long. V was pared by 5 bases and J by 0 bases, with 9 bases of the junction left unmatched. CDR1 is LNHDA and CDR2 is SQIVND in the germline V gene (reference sequence). The CDR3 DNA reads TGTGCCAGTAGTGCGACCTCCGGGGGGGACTCCTACAATGAGCAGTTCTTC. Its protein product is CASSATSGGDSYNEQFF.

The chain has TRBV27 and TRBJ2-7; 7 bases map to TRBD1. V was pared by 3 bases and J by 0 bases, with 5 bases of the junction left unmatched. In germline, CDR1 is MNHEY, CDR2 SMNVEV (reference sequence). This CDR3 has 15 amino acids. The CDR3 sequence: CASSFGQASSYEQYF. For the CDR3, the DNA is TGTGCCAGCAGTTTCGGACAGGCCAGCTCCTACGAGCAGTACTTC.

The rearrangement links TRBV19 to TRBJ2-2, with D unresolved. Germline V gene sequence: CDR1 LNHDA, CDR2 SQIVND (reference sequence). The CDR3 spans 17 residues. The V gene lost 5 bases and the J gene lost 2 bases, with 18 bases spanning the gap. The CDR3 sequence: CASSSRIISLNTGELFF. DNA of the CDR3: TGTGCCAGTAGTTCTCGGATTATTTCCCTCAACACCGGGGAGCTGTTTTTT.

V usage is TRBV4-1 and J usage is TRBJ2-7; D gene ambiguous. Germline V gene lookup returns CDR1 MGHRA and CDR2 YSYEKL. The CDR3 is made up of 15 amino acids. V was cut by 1 base and J by 3 bases, with 13 bases left in between. CDR3 sequence: CASSQVEAAIYEQYF. The CDR3 DNA follows: TGCGCCAGCAGCCAAGTTGAAGCAGCGATCTACGAGCAGTACTTC.

The chain couples TRBV7-3 to TRBJ2-3, with D perhaps matching TRBD1 (6 bases). Looked up from germline, CDR1 is SGHTA and CDR2 is FQGTGA. The CDR3 totals 14 residues. The V end was cut by 4 bases, the J end by 5 bases, with 13 bases between. CDR3 nucleotides: TGTGCCAGCAGCTCCAGGGGTCGGAGAGATACGCAGTATTTT. This translates into CASSSRGRRDTQYF.

This chain joins TRBV28 and TRBJ2-2; 10 positions agree with TRBD2. Trimming took 10 bases from V and 7 from J; bases not matched to a gene: 6. The CDR3 runs to 13 residues. The V gene's germline CDR1 is MDHEN and CDR2 SYDVKM. The chain's CDR3 is CAILAGGHGELFF. CDR3 bases: TGTGCCATCTTAGCGGGAGGTCACGGGGAGCTGTTTTTT.

Comment on this clone: A junction end diverges from the germline sequence, so it may reflect a read error. The genes are TRBV4-1 and TRBJ2-3; no reliable D call. CDR3 length: 18 amino acids. Germline-derived CDR1 and CDR2 are MGHRA and YSYEKL. CDR3 DNA sequence: TGCGCCAGCAGCCAAGATCACGTTCGGCCGCTTAGCACGGATACGCAGTATTTT. As protein: CASSQDHVRPLSTDTQYF.

The V gene is TRBV6-2 or TRBV6-3, the J gene TRBJ1-2, with 9 bases that match TRBD1. The germline V gene encodes CDR1 MNHEY and CDR2 SVGEGT. V shed 4 bases and J 3 bases; nucleotides not matched to a gene: 15. The CDR3 loop spans 18 amino acids. The CDR3 DNA reads TGTGCCAGCAGTTCCTCGATATCCGGGACAGGGACTGACTATGGCTACACCTTC. Amino acids: CASSSSISGTGTDYGYTF.

The chain uses TRBV2 and TRBJ2-2; D might be TRBD2 (7 bases). The CDR3 has 18 amino acids. The germline V gene has CDR1 SNHLY and CDR2 FYNNEI. V lost 0 bases to trimming and J lost 9 bases, with 23 bases between them. The CDR3: CASSEALQGRGLFRELFF. For the CDR3, the DNA is TGTGCCAGCAGTGAAGCGCTTCAGGGGAGGGGGTTGTTTAGGGAGCTGTTTTTT.

About this clone: The sample holds other DNA sequences that translate to the same CDR3. V usage is TRBV6-5 and J usage is TRBJ1-6; D call uncertain. Germline V gene lookup returns CDR1 MNHEY and CDR2 SVGAGI. The CDR3 is 14 amino acids. V lost 5 bases and J lost 0, with 5 bases in between. CDR3 region: CASSRSSYNSPLHF. As DNA, the CDR3 is TGTGCCAGCAGTCGTAGCTCCTATAATTCACCCCTCCACTTT.

The rearrangement links TRBV6-1 to TRBJ2-3; 11 nucleotides line up with TRBD2. After removal of 4 bases from V and 5 bases from J, the junction contained 5 bases not matched to a gene. There are 15 residues in the CDR3. Germline V CDR1 and CDR2: MNHNS, SASEGT. The CDR3: CASSVAGGPKDTQYF. CDR3 DNA sequence: TGTGCCAGCAGTGTAGCGGGAGGGCCGAAAGATACGCAGTATTTT.

This chain joins TRBV29-1 and TRBJ2-7; D is ambiguous. From germline, CDR1 is SQVTM and CDR2 ANQGSEA. CDR3 length: 11 amino acids. Trimming removed 4 bases from V and 2 bases from J, with 6 bases in between. The CDR3 DNA is TGCAGCGTTGGAGTAACCTACGAGCAGTACTTC. It is translated as CSVGVTYEQYF.

The chain is built from TRBV2 and TRBJ2-1, with a tentative D call TRBD2 (6 bases). The V end lost 10 bases, the J end lost 3 bases, and 16 bases lay between the germline ends. Germline CDR1 SNHLY, CDR2 FYNNEI. The CDR3 covers 14 residues. The CDR3 bases are TGTGCCACCCGGCGGGACGGAAACTACAATGAGCAGTTCTTC. Amino acids: CATRRDGNYNEQFF.